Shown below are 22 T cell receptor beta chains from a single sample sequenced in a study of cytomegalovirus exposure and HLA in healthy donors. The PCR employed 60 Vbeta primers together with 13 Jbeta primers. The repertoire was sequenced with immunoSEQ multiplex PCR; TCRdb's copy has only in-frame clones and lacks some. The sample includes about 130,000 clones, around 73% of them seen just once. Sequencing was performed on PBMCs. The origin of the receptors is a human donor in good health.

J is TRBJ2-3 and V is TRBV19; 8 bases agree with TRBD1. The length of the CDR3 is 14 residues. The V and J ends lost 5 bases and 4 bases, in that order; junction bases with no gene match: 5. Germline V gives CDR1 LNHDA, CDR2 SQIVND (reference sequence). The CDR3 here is CASSPVQGADTQYF. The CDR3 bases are TGTGCCAGTAGTCCCGTACAGGGGGCAGATACGCAGTATTTT.

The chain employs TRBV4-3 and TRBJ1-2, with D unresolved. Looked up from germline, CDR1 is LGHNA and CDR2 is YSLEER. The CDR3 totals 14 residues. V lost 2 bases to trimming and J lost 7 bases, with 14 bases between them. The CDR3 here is CASSQLMEIGGYTF. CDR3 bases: TGCGCCAGCAGCCAACTGATGGAGATTGGTGGCTACACCTTC.

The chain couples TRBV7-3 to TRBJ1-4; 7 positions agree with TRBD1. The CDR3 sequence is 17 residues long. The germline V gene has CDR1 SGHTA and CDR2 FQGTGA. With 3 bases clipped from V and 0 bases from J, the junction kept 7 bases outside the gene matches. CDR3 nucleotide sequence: TGTGCCAGCAGCTTGACAGGGAGAGTAGCAACTAATGAAAAACTGTTTTTT. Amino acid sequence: CASSLTGRVATNEKLFF.

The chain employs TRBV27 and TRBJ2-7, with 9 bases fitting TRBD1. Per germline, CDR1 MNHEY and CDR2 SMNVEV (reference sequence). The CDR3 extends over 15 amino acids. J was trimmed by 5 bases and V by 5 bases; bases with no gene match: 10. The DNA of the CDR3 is TGTGCCAGCAGTCCGGGGACAGGGAGTCTCCACGAGCAGTACTTC. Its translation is CASSPGTGSLHEQYF.

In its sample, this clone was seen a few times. The CDR3 reads CASSPLSTGSYEQYF. CDR3 nucleotides: TGTGCCAGCAGCCCCCTCTCCACAGGCTCCTACGAGCAGTACTTC. J is TRBJ2-7 and V is TRBV7-6; D might be TRBD1 (5 bases). The CDR3 contains 15 residues. Germline V gene data show CDR1 as SGHVS and CDR2 as FNYEAQ. Trimming pared 5 bases from V and 0 bases from J, leaving 14 bases between.

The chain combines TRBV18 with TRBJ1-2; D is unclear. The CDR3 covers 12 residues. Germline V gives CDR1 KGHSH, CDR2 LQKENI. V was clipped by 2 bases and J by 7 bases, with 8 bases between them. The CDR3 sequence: CASSPRGIGYTF. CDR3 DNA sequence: TGTGCCAGCTCACCAAGAGGGATTGGCTACACCTTC.

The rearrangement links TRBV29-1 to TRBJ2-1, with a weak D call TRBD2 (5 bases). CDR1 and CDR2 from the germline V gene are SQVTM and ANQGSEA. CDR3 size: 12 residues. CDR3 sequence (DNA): TGCGTAAACCGGGGTGGCTACAATGAGCAGTTCTTC. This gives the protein CVNRGGYNEQFF.

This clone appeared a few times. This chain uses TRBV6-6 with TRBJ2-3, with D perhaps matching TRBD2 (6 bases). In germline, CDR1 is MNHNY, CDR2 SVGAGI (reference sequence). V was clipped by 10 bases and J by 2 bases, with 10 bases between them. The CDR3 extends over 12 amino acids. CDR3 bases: TGTGCCACGGCTAGCGACACAGATACGCAGTATTTT. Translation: CATASDTDTQYF.

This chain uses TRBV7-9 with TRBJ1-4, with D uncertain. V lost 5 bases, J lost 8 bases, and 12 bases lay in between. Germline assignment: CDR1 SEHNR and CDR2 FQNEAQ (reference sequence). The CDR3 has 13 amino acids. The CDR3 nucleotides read TGTGCCAGCAGCGTCAATCCGGGGGAAAAACTGTTTTTT. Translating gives CASSVNPGEKLFF.

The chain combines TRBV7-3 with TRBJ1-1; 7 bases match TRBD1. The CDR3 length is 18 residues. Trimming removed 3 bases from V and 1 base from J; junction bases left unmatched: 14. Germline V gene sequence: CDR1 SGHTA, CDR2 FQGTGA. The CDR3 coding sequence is TGTGCCAGCAGCTTGTTAGAGAAGGGGGCGAGTGCGAACACTGAAGCTTTCTTT. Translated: CASSLLEKGASANTEAFF.

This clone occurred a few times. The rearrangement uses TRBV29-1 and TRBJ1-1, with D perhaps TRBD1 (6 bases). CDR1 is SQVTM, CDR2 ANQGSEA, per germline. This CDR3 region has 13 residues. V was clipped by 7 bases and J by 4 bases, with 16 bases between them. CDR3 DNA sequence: TGCAGCGCCGACCGGGGGGCGCGCACTGAAGCTTTCTTT. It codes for CSADRGARTEAFF.

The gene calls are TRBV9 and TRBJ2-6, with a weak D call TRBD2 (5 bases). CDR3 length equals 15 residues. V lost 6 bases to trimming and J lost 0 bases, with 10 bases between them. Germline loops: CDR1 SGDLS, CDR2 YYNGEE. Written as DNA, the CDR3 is TGTGCCAGCACTCGGGAAATCTCTGGGGCCAACGTCCTGACTTTC. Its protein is CASTREISGANVLTF.

The CDR3 reads CASSYAGQYEQYF. The DNA of the CDR3 is TGTGCCAGCAGTTACGCAGGGCAGTACGAGCAGTACTTC. The chain combines TRBV6-5 with TRBJ2-7, with D maybe TRBD1 (5 bases). This CDR3 region has 13 residues. The V end lost 2 bases, the J end lost 4 bases, and 9 bases lay between the germline ends. Germline CDR1 is MNHEY and CDR2 is SVGAGI.

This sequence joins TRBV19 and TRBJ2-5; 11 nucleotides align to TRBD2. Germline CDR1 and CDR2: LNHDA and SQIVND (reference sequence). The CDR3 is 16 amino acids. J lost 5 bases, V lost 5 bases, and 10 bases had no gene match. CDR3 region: CASSARLAGMRETQYF. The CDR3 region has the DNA TGTGCCAGTAGTGCCAGACTAGCGGGGATGCGGGAGACCCAGTACTTC. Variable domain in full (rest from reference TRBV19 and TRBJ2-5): DGGITQSPKYLFRKEGQNVTLSCEQNLNHDAMYWYRQDPGQGLRLIYYSQIVNDFQKGDIAEGYSVSREKKESFPLTVTSAQKNPTAFYLCASSARLAGMRETQYFGPGTRLLVL.

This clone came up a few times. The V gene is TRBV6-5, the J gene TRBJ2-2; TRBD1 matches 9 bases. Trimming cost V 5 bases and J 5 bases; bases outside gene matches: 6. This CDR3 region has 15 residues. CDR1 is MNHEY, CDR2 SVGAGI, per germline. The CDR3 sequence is CASSQGTGRTGELFF. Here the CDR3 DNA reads TGTGCCAGCAGTCAGGGGACAGGGAGGACCGGGGAGCTGTTTTTT.

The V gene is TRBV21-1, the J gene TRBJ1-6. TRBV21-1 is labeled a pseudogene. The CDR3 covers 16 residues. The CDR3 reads CASSTRIKKRNSPLHF. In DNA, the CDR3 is TGTGCCAGCAGCACTCGAATTAAGAAGAGGAATTCACCCCTCCACTTT.

CDR3 nucleotide sequence: TGTGCCAGCAGCTTCGGACAGTTTTACTACGAGCAGTACTTC. Translating gives CASSFGQFYYEQYF. The chain uses TRBV5-6 and TRBJ2-7, with D possibly being TRBD1 (6 bases). The germline CDR1 and CDR2 sequences are SGHDT and YYEEEE. This CDR3 has 14 residues. The V gene lost 2 bases and the J gene lost 3 bases, with 12 bases spanning the gap.

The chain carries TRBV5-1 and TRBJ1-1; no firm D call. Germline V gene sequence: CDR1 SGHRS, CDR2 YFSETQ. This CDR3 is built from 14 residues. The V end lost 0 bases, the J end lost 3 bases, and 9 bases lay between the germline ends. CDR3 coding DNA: TGCGCCAGCAGCTTGGTATCGGCGGACACTGAAGCTTTCTTT. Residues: CASSLVSADTEAFF.

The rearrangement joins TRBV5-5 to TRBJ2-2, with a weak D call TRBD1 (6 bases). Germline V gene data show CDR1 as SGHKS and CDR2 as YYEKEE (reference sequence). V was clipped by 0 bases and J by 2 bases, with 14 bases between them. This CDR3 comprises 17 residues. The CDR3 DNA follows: TGTGCCAGCAGCTTGGATCCCGGGACACTAAACACCGGGGAGCTGTTTTTT. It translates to CASSLDPGTLNTGELFF.

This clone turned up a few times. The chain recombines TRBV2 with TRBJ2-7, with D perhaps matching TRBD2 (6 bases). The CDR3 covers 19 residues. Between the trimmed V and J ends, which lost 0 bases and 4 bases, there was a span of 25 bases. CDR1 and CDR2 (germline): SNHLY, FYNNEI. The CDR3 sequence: CASSEASWGRKIAGYEQYF. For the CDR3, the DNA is TGTGCCAGCAGTGAAGCGAGTTGGGGACGCAAAATTGCGGGATACGAGCAGTACTTC.

The CDR3 protein is CSARANEQFF. The CDR3 coding sequence is TGCAGTGCTAGGGCCAATGAGCAGTTCTTC. The chain combines TRBV20-1 with TRBJ2-1, with D hard to call. Trimming pared 3 bases from V and 6 bases from J, leaving 3 bases between. CDR3 length equals 10 residues. CDR1 is DFQATT, CDR2 SNEGSKA, per germline (reference sequence).

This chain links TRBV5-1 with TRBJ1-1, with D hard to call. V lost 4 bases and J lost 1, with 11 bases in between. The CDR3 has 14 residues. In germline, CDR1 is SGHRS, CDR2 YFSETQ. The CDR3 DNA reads TGCGCCAGCAGCCAGGCCCAAGGGAACACTGAAGCTTTCTTT. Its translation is CASSQAQGNTEAFF.